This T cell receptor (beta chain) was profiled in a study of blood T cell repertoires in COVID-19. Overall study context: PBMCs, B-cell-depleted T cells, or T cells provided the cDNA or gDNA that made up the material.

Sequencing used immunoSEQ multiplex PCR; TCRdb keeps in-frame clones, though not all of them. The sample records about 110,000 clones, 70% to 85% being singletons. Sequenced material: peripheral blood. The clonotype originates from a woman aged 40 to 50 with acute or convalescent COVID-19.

CDR3 nucleotide sequence: TGTGCCAGCAGCTTACAGGGGGCGGGCACCGGGGAGCTGTTTTTT. Its translation: CASSLQGAGTGELFF. V usage is TRBV7-6 and J usage is TRBJ2-2; TRBD1 aligns across 8 bases. CDR3 length: 15 amino acids. The junction had 3 bases not matched to a gene; V was cut back by 2 bases and J by 4 bases. Germline loops: CDR1 SGHVS, CDR2 FNYEAQ.